This entry is about one T cell receptor beta chain. Participant-given clinical history determined each cohort assignment. These data are taken from a study of blood T cell repertoires in COVID-19. Study details: COVID-19 samples from acute and convalescent phases originated in the United States, Italy and Spain.

Clones were read by immunoSEQ multiplex PCR, and TCRdb kept only the in-frame ones, dropping some. The sample holds around 290,000 clones; 88% are singletons and the top ten take around 2%. The CDR3 has 16 residues. The germline gives CDR1 SGHRS, CDR2 YFSETQ. V lost 4 bases, J lost 5 bases, and 7 bases stayed unmatched. Sequenced sample: PBMCs or T cells enriched from blood (not recorded which). This sequence originates from an older woman in a cohort exposed to, infected with or recovered from COVID-19 (not recorded which). The gene calls are TRBV5-1 and TRBJ2-5; 14 nucleotides match TRBD2. CDR3 residues: CASSVTSGRAGETQYF. The CDR3 nucleotides read TGCGCCAGCAGCGTGACTAGCGGGAGGGCCGGGGAGACCCAGTACTTC.